This TCR beta chain was sequenced during a study of cytomegalovirus exposure and HLA in healthy donors listed by TCRdb under 2017. Looking at the study overall: In an earlier analysis of roughly 590 of the donors, 276 Gb of sequence data and some 100 million unique TCR beta sequences from some 170 million T cells were reported. In the later analysis, no new phenotypic data were used to find candidate immune exposures; instead, reliance was placed on TCR beta sequences and their occurrence across donors. The study combined high-throughput TCR immunosequencing, statistical association of individual TCRs with disease status, and machine learning to predict cytomegalovirus infection status. In a later genetic analysis, genome-wide SNP genotypes for about 55% of the 666 donors were used, and that subset was treated as a discovery cohort. The study aimed to test whether cataloging public T cell receptors could reveal signatures of past pathogen exposure. In addition to the first cohort of 650 to 750 subjects, a separate validation cohort of 120 different subjects was used. The genetic ancestry cluster associated with self-reported Caucasian donors included 81% of the 350 to 500 genotyped donors. Class I and class II HLA loci were covered by the typing at four-digit resolution. A later analysis re-examined previously published TCR beta repertoires from 500 to 700 donors and added high-resolution HLA genotyping to investigate patterns of TCR occurrence. Approximately 330 gigabases of sequencing data and around 80 million unique TCR sequences made up an early release that covered approximately 620 HLA-typed donors. Across 398 genotyped donors of the cohort, an average of approximately 200,000 unique TCR beta nucleotide sequences per donor were sequenced, and approximately 19% of those sequences were non-productive. Donor age, sex, ethnicity and CMV serostatus were collected together with the repertoire data. An earlier analysis of roughly 580 of the donors used high-throughput TCR beta sequencing to judge whether each TCR beta V gene segment behaved as functional or pseudogenic. Using immunosequencing, the study profiled T cell repertoires from about 650 subjects and related those repertoires to cytomegalovirus serostatus. All discovery cohort repertoires had been generated on a single sequencing platform. The number of typed donors differed by locus: 629-630 for A, B, C, DRB1 and DQB1; approximately 540 for DQA1; some 590 for DPA1; and roughly 470 for DPB1. Roughly 5 DR-DQ haplotypes were handled as single units for association and clustering, since linkage in the cohort was strong.

The CDR3 runs 12 amino acids, cysteine and phenylalanine included. This entry keeps only the CDR3 DNA: 36 bases, framed from base 1. Reading the germline V gene (reference sequence) gives CDR1 LNHDA and CDR2 SQIVND. The junction shows trimming of 6 bases on V and 1 base on J, plus 6 bases between the germline ends. In total, approximately 690 healthy bone marrow donors made up the cohort. At the time of sampling, every cohort member was nominally healthy, though immune exposures that went unrecorded were likely present. The donor was CMV seronegative and was included in the group of 352 seronegative cohort members. A peripheral blood sample was provided by each donor, and peripheral blood mononuclear cells were used for TCR beta sequencing. The Qiagen DNeasy Blood Extraction Kit was used to extract genomic DNA from the blood cell samples. Library preparation used the immunoSEQ multiplex PCR assay. A mixture of 60 forward primers for TCR Vbeta segments and 13 reverse primers for TCR Jbeta segments was used in the multiplex PCR. The CDR3 region of rearranged TCR beta genes was amplified from genomic DNA with a multiplex PCR assay. Amplified TCR beta libraries were sequenced as 87-base-pair reads on the Illumina HiSeq System. Per the authors' processing: Across the 666 repertoires, a later analysis counted tens of millions of unique TCR beta chains, some 11 million of which were shared by at least two donors. A nearest-neighbor algorithm error-corrected the raw reads and collapsed the reads into unique sequences, merging closely related sequences to remove PCR and sequencing errors. V, D and J gene segments were assigned by aligning CDR3 sequences to IMGT reference sequences. For a sequence to be retained, at least a six-nucleotide match to both a V gene segment and a J gene segment was required. A rearrangement was called productive if the CDR3 had no stop codons and remained in frame with V and J, and every other rearrangement was called non-productive. Following IMGT convention, CDR3 was defined as the stretch from the second conserved V-encoded cysteine to the conserved J-encoded phenylalanine. In an earlier analysis of 587 of the donors, sequences lacking an unambiguous match to a single V gene segment were excluded. An earlier analysis of 587 of the donors classified V segments as functional when productive rearrangements were above 56.7% and as segregating when the standard deviation between donors was above 5%. A statistical classification framework was built for diagnosing cytomegalovirus status from the catalog of TCR beta chain sequences. In a later analysis, V and J genes were assigned by comparing TCR nucleotide sequences against IMGT/GENE-DB human TR gene sequences. In a later analysis, CDR3 sequences and most-parsimonious VDJ recombination scenarios were assigned using the TCRdist pipeline. In a later analysis, each TCR beta chain was defined by its CDR3 amino acid sequence together with its V-gene family, and reads without a unique V-gene family were excluded. A later analysis removed 600 or so highly shared, low-generation-probability nucleotide sequences to deal with suspected cross-contamination and a sequencing artifact. In a later analysis, a clonal expansion index was calculated for each public chain from normalized within-repertoire ranks of inferred template counts. In a later analysis, generation probabilities were computed with a VDJ recombination model fitted to out-of-frame rearrangements, and the resulting probabilities were checked against IGoR. In a later analysis, TCR-TCR, TCR-HLA and TCR-CMV co-occurrence was scored with hypergeometric tests, and a repertoire-size bias correction was applied to TCR pairs. A later analysis estimated false discovery rates by permuting HLA or CMV assignments 20 times. In a later analysis, co-occurring TCRs were grouped using DBSCAN, with TCRdist sequence similarity added in when clustering inside HLA-allele-positive subsets. For co-occurrence clustering, repertoires with fewer than 30,000 or more than 120,000 public chains were excluded, along with four or five repertoires with anomalous nucleotide sharing. The table was pulled from immuneACCESS by TCRdb, which kept in-frame rearrangements only. Such tables lose some clones; where checked, under half of the loss comes from unresolved V genes, and the rest has no known cause. V and J calls and clone size come straight from that table; D and trimming were deduced from the DNA. In all, the sample holds 70,000 to 80,000 clones, and approximately 78% of those were seen once. In total, the top ten clones hold 1.9% of the sample.

Turning to this clone: Its binding antigen is unknown. Base qualities are not at hand, and no much larger clone is one base apart.

Summary of the overall study and its limitations: In a later analysis, 15,000 to 20,000 TCR beta sequences were associated with specific HLA alleles at a false discovery rate of 0.05. Immune exposure information for the cohort was limited to CMV serostatus. Strong co-occurrence of HLA alleles, especially DR and DQ, made assigning TCR associations to individual alleles difficult. Some IMGT-functional V segments, including TRBV6-2 and TRBV6-3, could not be told apart with the 87-base-pair reads, so those segments were excluded. A cluster of highly shared sequence variants was judged likely to represent a technical artifact of the sequencing pipeline. V-gene and J-gene trimming of TCR beta chains was associated with a missense DCLRE1C variant in a later genetic analysis, and the association was replicated in an independent cohort. In a later analysis, the rate of TCR association differed among HLA loci, with DRB1 alleles having the most associated TCRs and HLA-C alleles having the fewest. The study listed approximately 160 TCR beta chains as associated with cytomegalovirus. A later analysis reported that several top co-occurrence clusters appeared linked to parvovirus B19, influenza, CMV and Epstein-Barr virus. An earlier analysis of roughly 570 of the donors showed that most TCR beta V segments appeared in productive rearrangements either about 90% or about 30% of the time, which broadly matched IMGT annotations. According to the authors, the approach could potentially be generalized to other disease states and immunological phenotypes. While some public TCRs were present in many individuals, most TCR sequences turned up only very rarely across donors. HLA typing was unavailable for some donors at each locus, so association tests used only the typed subset. The cohort was sequenced for TCR beta chains only, and without alpha or paired-chain data the features that could be detected were limited. The classifier was reported to diagnose cytomegalovirus status with high specificity and sensitivity in both the original and validation cohorts. According to a later genetic analysis, donors in an Asian-associated ancestry cluster had fewer N-insertions in productive TCRs than the approximately 630-donor mean. The earlier analysis of 587 of the donors excluded 15 to 20 rarely observed V segments, including chromosome 9 orphons, because counts were too low. According to a later analysis, most CMV-associated TCR beta chains appeared to be HLA-restricted, and the HLA associations seemed to be driven largely by CMV exposure. Correlated functional status among segregating V segments might be attributable to linkage disequilibrium, but an unknown experimental factor could not be ruled out. Presence/absence analyses assumed roughly uniform sequencing depth across donors, an assumption that may not hold. A further reported finding was that TCR beta sequences accurately predicted the HLA-A and HLA-B alleles for most subjects in the first cohort. In vitro tests confirmed that a few of the cytomegalovirus-associated TCR beta chains recognize cytomegalovirus antigens. In a later analysis, HLA-associated TCR beta chains showed more clonal expansion and lower generation probabilities than non-associated chains that were equally common.

The chain is encoded by TRBV19 joined to TRBJ1-1; the D gene is not confidently resolved. The sample comprised PBMCs. This TCR was sampled from a man between 18 and 29 years old in good health and CMV-seronegative. The CDR3 amino acid sequence is: CASRGRNTEAFF. In nucleotide form, the sequence is TGTGCCAGTAGGGGGAGGAACACTGAAGCTTTCTTT.